This entry describes one T cell receptor (beta chain). With 5 bases clipped from V and 4 bases from J, the junction kept 7 bases outside the gene matches. Per the germline V gene, CDR1 is LGHDT and CDR2 is YNNKEL (reference sequence). The CDR3 contains 16 residues. This entry comes from a study of blood T cell repertoires in COVID-19. Assignments of participants to cohorts depended upon their own reported clinical history. For recovered donors of Cohort 3, there were two negative PCRs, clearance, or symptom resolution. Under the authors' procedure: For nucleated cells, counts were estimated from reference gene primer amplification. The data were produced by immunoSEQ multiplex PCR, yet TCRdb's version contains in-frame clones alone and is incomplete. V and J calls and clone size are copied from that table; D and trimming were computed from the DNA. The table records some 160,000 clones, 80% to 90% of them present only once.

This receptor was identified in a woman aged 50 to 60 who had recovered from COVID-19. The sample consisted of PBMCs or T cells enriched from blood (not recorded which). V and J are TRBV3-1 (or the pseudogene TRBV3-2) and TRBJ2-2; 10 bases line up with TRBD1. CDR3 amino acids: CASSRRTGGSTGELFF. The CDR3 nucleotides read TGTGCCAGCAGCAGACGGACAGGGGGTAGCACCGGGGAGCTGTTTTTT.